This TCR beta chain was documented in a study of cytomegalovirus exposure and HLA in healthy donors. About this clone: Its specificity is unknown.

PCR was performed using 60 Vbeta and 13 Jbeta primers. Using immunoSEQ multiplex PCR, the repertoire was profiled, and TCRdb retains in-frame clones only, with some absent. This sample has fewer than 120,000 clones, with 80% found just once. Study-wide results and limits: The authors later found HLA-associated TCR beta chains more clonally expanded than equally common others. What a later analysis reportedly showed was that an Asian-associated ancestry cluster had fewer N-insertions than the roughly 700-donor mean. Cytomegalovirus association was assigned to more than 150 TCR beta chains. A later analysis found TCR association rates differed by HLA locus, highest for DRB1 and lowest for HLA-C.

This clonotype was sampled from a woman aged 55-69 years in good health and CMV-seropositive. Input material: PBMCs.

CDR3 DNA: TGTGCCAGCAGCTTTGGGACTAGCGGGAGAGGGAATGAGCAGTTCTTC. It specifies CASSFGTSGRGNEQFF. The chain employs TRBV7-3 and TRBJ2-1, with 14 nucleotides matching TRBD2. Germline V lookup: CDR1 SGHTA, CDR2 FQGTGA. Germline trimming cut 3 bases from V and 7 bases from J; bases unmatched to any gene: 5. The CDR3 runs to 16 residues. Together with reference TRBV7-3 and TRBJ2-1, the CDR3 gives the full variable domain: GAGVSQTPSNKVTEKGKYVELRCDPISGHTALYWYRQSLGQGPEFLIYFQGTGAADDSGLPNDRFFAVRPEGSVSTLKIQRTERGDSAVYLCASSFGTSGRGNEQFFGPGTRLTVL.